The sequence of this T cell receptor (beta chain) was determined in a study of graft-versus-host responses after intestinal transplantation. Study-wide results and caveats: In recipient marrow, GvH clones were found, and some appeared first in ileum or blood.

Concerning this clone: Its antigen is not identified.

The repertoire was sequenced with immunoSEQ multiplex PCR; TCRdb's copy has only in-frame clones and lacks some. The sample includes about 25,000 clones, roughly 93% of them seen just once. Germline lookup yields CDR1 SGHNT and CDR2 YYREEE (reference sequence). V was cut by 4 bases and J by 0 bases, with 10 bases left in between. This CDR3 has 14 amino acids. The rearrangement joins TRBV5-4 to TRBJ1-1, with a weak D call TRBD1 (6 bases). This clonotype originated in a human patient who received an intestinal transplant, so some T cells may come from the graft donor. Source: PBMCs, taken 18 days after transplant. This chain's CDR3 is CASSDRFLNTEAFF. In DNA form, the CDR3 reads TGTGCCAGCAGCGACAGGTTTTTGAACACTGAAGCTTTCTTT.